This T cell receptor beta chain is from a study of response to subunit inactivated influenza vaccine. Study conclusions and caveats: T cells newly recruited by each seasonal influenza vaccination are few, the authors suggested.

The CDR3 sequence is 16 residues long. In germline, CDR1 is SGHRS, CDR2 YFSETQ. V lost 4 bases, J lost 5 bases, and 4 bases stayed unmatched. Comment on this clonotype: The target antigen is unknown.

MiXCR, applied by TCRdb to the RT-PCR reads, yields one record per CDR3 protein. The repertoire consists of approximately 520,000 distinct CDR3 sequences, with about 25% occurring once and the leading ten covering approximately 2%. The receptor's source is a man in his fifties who received an inactivated influenza vaccine. V usage is TRBV5-1 and J usage is TRBJ2-2; 14 nucleotides match TRBD2. The specimen comprised CD4+ T cells sorted from PBMCs, sampled roughly 5 days after vaccination. The CDR3 spells CASSTGLAGGTGELFF. CDR3 nucleotides: TGCGCCAGCAGCACTGGACTAGCGGGAGGAACCGGGGAGCTGTTTTTT.